This T cell receptor (beta chain) was profiled in a study of blood T cell repertoires in COVID-19. In the study overall: Whether acute or convalescent, the COVID-19 samples came from the United States, Italy and Spain.

Seattle-derived patients entered the study during active infection and were followed longitudinally. Per the original data handling: Reference gene primer amplification gave estimated nucleated cell counts. Produced via immunoSEQ multiplex PCR; TCRdb's table is partial and in-frame only. That table is the source of V, J and clone size, and D and trimming were worked out from the DNA. The data show 300,000 to 350,000 clones, with about nine tenths seen just once and under 6.5% held by the top ten. This clone has more than one count but fewer than ten. CDR3 length: 13 residues. The germline V gene has CDR1 GTSNPN and CDR2 SVGIG (reference sequence). The V end lost 3 bases, the J end lost 7 bases, and 15 bases lay between the germline ends.

The sample was peripheral blood. This clonotype was sampled from a woman in her 50s with COVID-19, enrolled during active disease. V gene TRBV30 combines with J gene TRBJ1-2; D is unresolved. The CDR3 sequence is CAWRGGWPIGYTF. CDR3 nucleotide sequence: TGTGCCTGGAGAGGCGGCTGGCCTATTGGCTACACCTTC.